This T cell receptor beta chain was sequenced for a study of human T cells and chemical hapten exposure. Overall study: Diphenylcyclopropenone was administered weekly to the scalp of patients throughout the roughly 25-week study. Small pooled library volume differences chiefly drove per-sample TCR yield variation. General observations from the study: DPC sensitization produced no change in TCRs with frequency above 1 in 1000. Positive correlation was observed between PT1 expanded TCR counts and patch test score.

TCRdb redid the calling of the RACE reads with MiXCR, one entry per CDR3 protein. Counted here are around 330,000 distinct CDR3 sequences, 5.5% occurring once; the ten biggest clones make up about 8.2%. V was pared by 0 bases and J by 3 bases, with 11 bases between. CDR3 length: 15 residues. In germline, CDR1 is MNHEY, CDR2 SVGAGI. This clonotype occurred many times. The antigen remains undetermined. Specified time point: pre-sensitization, week 0. Specified treatment: therapeutic diphenylcyclopropenone sensitization with weekly scalp DPC. V is TRBV6-5 and J is TRBJ2-5; possible D gene TRBD1, 5 bases. The specimen comprised whole blood, sampled in connection with sensitization to the hapten diphenylcyclopropenone (DPC). The receptor comes from a woman between 18 and 30 years old with alopecia areata. Some clones in this sample may be carry-over from other donors' samples. The CDR3 region is CASSYSGPAEETQYF. CDR3 DNA: TGTGCCAGCAGTTACTCGGGGCCTGCTGAAGAGACCCAGTACTTC.